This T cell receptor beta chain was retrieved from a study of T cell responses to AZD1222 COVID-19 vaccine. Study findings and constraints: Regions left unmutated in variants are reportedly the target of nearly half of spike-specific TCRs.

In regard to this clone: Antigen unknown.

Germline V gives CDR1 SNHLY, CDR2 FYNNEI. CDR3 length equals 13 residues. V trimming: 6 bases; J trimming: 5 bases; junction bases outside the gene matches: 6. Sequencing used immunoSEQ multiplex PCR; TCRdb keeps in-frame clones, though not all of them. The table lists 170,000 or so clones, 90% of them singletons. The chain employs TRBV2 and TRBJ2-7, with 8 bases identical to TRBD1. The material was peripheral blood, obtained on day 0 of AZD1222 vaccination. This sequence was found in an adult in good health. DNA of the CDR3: TGTGCCAGCAGACAGGGGGTGGGAAACGAGCAGTACTTC. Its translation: CASRQGVGNEQYF.